This passage covers 27 T cell receptor beta chains from one sample sequenced in a study of blood T cell repertoires in COVID-19. This table comes from immunoSEQ multiplex PCR, and its TCRdb copy is limited to in-frame clones, with some not included. The table has roughly 110,000 clones, 85% to 90% seen once. Sequenced sample: peripheral blood. The source of these receptors is a woman aged 55-69 years with COVID-19, enrolled during active disease.

The chain carries TRBV7-7 and TRBJ2-1; TRBD2 is a possible D gene (6 bases). V was clipped by 5 bases and J by 6 bases, with 17 bases between them. This CDR3 is 15 amino acids long. Germline CDR1 SSHAT, CDR2 FNYEAQ (reference sequence). CDR3 loop: CASSQAGSFSNEQFF. The CDR3 bases are TGTGCCAGCAGCCAAGCGGGCTCGTTTAGCAATGAGCAGTTCTTC.

This chain uses TRBV19 with TRBJ2-7, with TRBD1 matching over 9 bases. V lost 0 bases, J lost 3 bases, and 12 bases stayed unmatched. Germline assignment: CDR1 LNHDA and CDR2 SQIVND (reference sequence). The CDR3 is made up of 18 amino acids. CDR3 sequence (DNA): TGTGCCAGTAGTATAGATCATTATCTAGGACAGGGGCGCTACGAGCAGTACTTC. It specifies CASSIDHYLGQGRYEQYF.

The chain's CDR3 is CASSQDPNRVVYGYTF. In nucleotides, the CDR3 is TGTGCCAGCAGCCAAGATCCGAACAGGGTTGTGTATGGCTACACCTTC. The chain employs TRBV4-2 and TRBJ1-2; D possibly corresponds to TRBD1 (6 bases). Trimming left V 0 bases short and J 5 bases short, with 16 bases between. Looked up from germline, CDR1 is LGHNA and CDR2 is YNFKEQ. There are 16 residues in the CDR3.

This chain connects TRBV5-5 to TRBJ1-1; 10 positions match TRBD1. Germline CDR1 is SGHKS and CDR2 is YYEKEE (reference sequence). The CDR3 spans 16 residues. Losses at the gene ends were 3 bases for V and 2 bases for J; bases not matched to a gene: 7. The CDR3 region has the DNA TGTGCCAGCAGCTCAGGACAGGGGGGGATAAACACTGAAGCTTTCTTT. It codes for CASSSGQGGINTEAFF.

The gene calls are TRBV6-6 and TRBJ2-1; 8 bases agree with TRBD1. Losses at the gene ends were 5 bases for V and 5 bases for J; bases not matched to a gene: 14. Germline CDR1 is MNHNY and CDR2 is SVGAGI (reference sequence). The CDR3 runs 17 residues. CDR3 residues: CASSLPRTGRRDNEQFF. In nucleotides, the CDR3 is TGTGCCAGCAGTCTCCCCCGGACAGGGCGGAGGGACAATGAGCAGTTCTTC.

V is TRBV18 and J is TRBJ2-3; possibly TRBD1 for D (6 bases). The germline V and J ends were trimmed by 3 bases and 5 bases, with 12 bases remaining between them. The CDR3 totals 14 residues. Germline V gene lookup returns CDR1 KGHSH and CDR2 LQKENI. The CDR3 bases are TGTGCCAGCTCACCTTTACCACAGGGAGATACGCAGTATTTT. It encodes CASSPLPQGDTQYF.

In nucleotides, the CDR3 is TGTGCCTGGAGCCGCTCGGGGGATCAGCCCCAGCATTTT. Translation gives CAWSRSGDQPQHF. The chain has TRBV30 and TRBJ1-5; D perhaps matches TRBD1 (5 bases). CDR1 is GTSNPN, CDR2 SVGIG, per germline (reference sequence). This CDR3 contains 13 residues. V lost 3 bases to trimming and J lost 5 bases, with 11 bases between them.

The chain combines TRBV7-2 with TRBJ1-4; D is perhaps TRBD1 (6 bases). V was shortened by 5 bases and J by 4 bases, with 17 bases between the two germline ends. There are 16 residues in the CDR3. CDR1 is SGHTA, CDR2 FQGNSA, per germline. This CDR3 is CASSPPNGGHNEKLFF. The CDR3 DNA reads as TGTGCCAGCAGCCCGCCGAATGGGGGCCATAATGAAAAACTGTTTTTT.

This clone was seen once. V and J are TRBV6-5 and TRBJ1-6, with D possibly being TRBD1 (6 bases). The V end was cut by 6 bases, the J end by 7 bases, with 16 bases between. Germline CDR1 is MNHEY and CDR2 is SVGAGI. The CDR3 runs to 15 residues. CDR3 sequence reads: CASRYRVGRNSPLHF. CDR3 coding DNA: TGTGCCAGCAGGTACAGGGTGGGGAGGAATTCACCCCTCCACTTT.

The chain has TRBV18 and TRBJ2-1, with D perhaps TRBD2 (6 bases). Germline lookup yields CDR1 KGHSH and CDR2 LQKENI. The CDR3 has 16 residues. V was cut by 1 base and J by 8 bases, with 18 bases left in between. CDR3 bases: TGTGCCAGCTCACCACGGGGGGTCTGGGATGTTTATGAGCAGTTCTTC. This sequence encodes CASSPRGVWDVYEQFF.

This chain joins TRBV27 and TRBJ1-4; D remains unclear. The ends were cut back, 5 bases at V and 5 bases at J, with 18 bases in the middle. The CDR3 loop spans 16 amino acids. CDR1 and CDR2 from the germline V gene are MNHEY and SMNVEV (reference sequence). This CDR3 reads CASSQHLGASNEKLFF. The DNA for the CDR3 is TGTGCCAGCAGTCAACATCTAGGAGCCTCGAATGAAAAACTGTTTTTT.

This clone was counted a single time. This sequence joins TRBV2 and TRBJ1-6, with D uncertain. Looked up from germline, CDR1 is SNHLY and CDR2 is FYNNEI. This CDR3 comprises 17 residues. Deletions cut 6 bases from V and 1 base from J, with 16 bases between. This CDR3 reads CASSVRRPRSYNSPLHF. CDR3 bases: TGTGCCAGCAGCGTCCGAAGACCCAGGTCCTATAATTCACCCCTCCACTTT.

The chain recombines TRBV5-5 with TRBJ2-5; 10 bases map to TRBD1. V gave up 0 bases and J gave up 7 bases; unmatched junction bases: 0. CDR3 length: 13 residues. CDR1 is SGHKS, CDR2 YYEKEE, per germline (reference sequence). For the CDR3, the DNA is TGTGCCAGCAGCTTGGGACAGGGGGCGACCCAGTACTTC. Translation gives CASSLGQGATQYF.

The chain employs TRBV29-1 and TRBJ1-1; the D is unclear. The CDR3 runs 13 residues. Germline values: CDR1 SQVTM, CDR2 ANQGSEA. Trimming left V 4 bases short and J 3 bases short, with 12 bases between. In DNA form, the CDR3 reads TGCAGCGTTGGGAACTTCGAGGACACTGAAGCTTTCTTT. Residues: CSVGNFEDTEAFF.

This chain connects TRBV18 to TRBJ2-7; weak D call: TRBD2 (6 bases). This CDR3 comprises 15 residues. Germline CDR1 is KGHSH and CDR2 is LQKENI. The V end was cut by 0 bases, the J end by 3 bases, with 12 bases between. CDR3 sequence reads: CASSPPGGLSYEQYF. The CDR3 DNA reads TGTGCCAGCTCACCACCGGGGGGTCTTAGCTACGAGCAGTACTTC.

This sequence joins TRBV28 and TRBJ1-3; 9 nucleotides match TRBD1. CDR1 and CDR2 from the germline V gene are MDHEN and SYDVKM. CDR3 size: 17 residues. J gave up 0 bases and V 8 bases, and 11 bases lay outside the gene matches. Here the CDR3 reads CASGQGTGTHSGNTIYF. The CDR3, as DNA: TGTGCCAGCGGACAGGGGACAGGGACTCACTCTGGAAACACCATATATTTT.

DNA of the CDR3: TGCGCCAGCAGCTTGGCCGGTAGGGGGCGATTTTACGGCTACACCTTC. Its translation: CASSLAGRGRFYGYTF. This sequence joins TRBV5-1 and TRBJ1-2, with 7 bases fitting TRBD1. V gave up 0 bases and J gave up 8 bases; unmatched junction bases: 13. The CDR3 totals 16 residues. Germline loops: CDR1 SGHRS, CDR2 YFSETQ.

This clone has only a few counts. The J gene is TRBJ1-5, the V gene TRBV28, with 10 bases aligning to TRBD1. Trimming cost V 6 bases and J 2 bases; bases outside gene matches: 7. The CDR3 totals 16 residues. From germline, CDR1 is MDHEN and CDR2 SYDVKM. CDR3 coding DNA: TGTGCCAGCAGACAATCGACAGGGGGCCGCAATCAGCCCCAGCATTTT. Amino acid sequence: CASRQSTGGRNQPQHF.

This chain uses TRBV6-6 with TRBJ1-5; D perhaps matches TRBD1 (5 bases). Germline CDR1 and CDR2: MNHNY and SVGAGI (reference sequence). The length of the CDR3 is 15 residues. Trimming removed 2 bases at V and 3 bases at J, with 11 bases between. DNA for the CDR3: TGTGCCAGCAGTTACAACCAGGGCTTCAATCAGCCCCAGCATTTT. Translated: CASSYNQGFNQPQHF.

This clone was seen more than once but under ten times. V usage is TRBV5-4 and J usage is TRBJ2-7, with TRBD2 matching over 15 bases. Germline values: CDR1 SGHNT, CDR2 YYREEE (reference sequence). There are 14 residues in the CDR3. V lost 4 bases and J lost 6; bases outside the gene matches: 2. The CDR3 here is CASSKGLAGGEQYF. The DNA for the CDR3 is TGTGCCAGCAGCAAGGGACTAGCGGGGGGCGAGCAGTACTTC.

The genes are TRBV7-8 and TRBJ2-2; D remains unclear. This CDR3 comprises 16 residues. Germline V gene sequence: CDR1 SGHVS, CDR2 FQNEAQ. Trimming pared 5 bases from V and 0 bases from J, leaving 13 bases between. The CDR3 spells CASSASLLTNTGELFF. In DNA, the CDR3 is TGTGCCAGCAGCGCCTCGCTACTTACGAACACCGGGGAGCTGTTTTTT.

The chain employs TRBV5-1 and TRBJ1-1, with a possible D match to TRBD1 (6 bases). This CDR3 has 16 amino acids. V was pared by 2 bases and J by 1 base, with 15 bases between. CDR1 is SGHRS and CDR2 is YFSETQ in the germline V gene. This CDR3 reads CASSFPGTGPNTEAFF. CDR3 coding DNA: TGCGCCAGCAGCTTCCCGGGTACAGGGCCGAACACTGAAGCTTTCTTT.

V usage is TRBV5-4 and J usage is TRBJ2-3; 13 nucleotides line up with TRBD2. V lost 2 bases and J lost 8; bases outside the gene matches: 2. The CDR3 is 14 amino acids. CDR1 SGHNT and CDR2 YYREEE come from the germline V gene (reference sequence). The CDR3 nucleotides are TGTGCCAGCAGCTTACGGACTAGCGGGGGTACGCAGTATTTT. Its protein is CASSLRTSGGTQYF.

The gene calls are TRBV19 and TRBJ2-5; 12 bases agree with TRBD2. Trimming at V came to 5 bases and at J to 1 base, leaving 2 bases not matched to a gene. Germline CDR1 LNHDA, CDR2 SQIVND (reference sequence). There are 15 residues in the CDR3. The CDR3 reads CASSWTSGVQETQYF. CDR3 nucleotide sequence: TGTGCCAGTAGTTGGACTAGCGGGGTCCAAGAGACCCAGTACTTC.

This clone was picked up one time. V gene TRBV5-1 combines with J gene TRBJ2-7; TRBD1 aligns across 11 bases. CDR1 is SGHRS, CDR2 YFSETQ, per germline. Trimming took 3 bases from V and 6 from J; bases not matched to a gene: 5. The CDR3 consists of 14 residues. CDR3 amino acids: CASSSDRGQIEQYF. The CDR3 DNA follows: TGCGCCAGCAGCTCGGACAGGGGGCAGATCGAGCAGTACTTC.

The rearrangement uses TRBV27 and TRBJ2-1; a weak D match, TRBD2 (5 bases). The germline V and J ends were trimmed by 4 bases and 0 bases, with 13 bases remaining between them. From germline, CDR1 is MNHEY and CDR2 SMNVEV (reference sequence). There are 16 residues in the CDR3. The CDR3 region is CASSSFGVSSYNEQFF. The CDR3 DNA follows: TGTGCCAGCAGTTCTTTCGGGGTAAGCTCCTACAATGAGCAGTTCTTC.

This chain links TRBV4-1 with TRBJ1-2; D perhaps matches TRBD1 (5 bases). Trimming cost V 4 bases and J 8 bases, with 17 bases left between them. The CDR3 extends over 14 amino acids. CDR1 MGHRA and CDR2 YSYEKL come from the germline V gene. In DNA form, the CDR3 reads TGCGCCAGCAGCCCGGCTGGGGCCAACGGGGGCTACACCTTC. Translating it yields CASSPAGANGGYTF.